Listed below are T cell receptor beta chains from one sample, sequenced in a study of T cells in Graves' hyperthyroidism and ophthalmopathy. TCRdb reprocessed the multiplex PCR reads with MiXCR, giving one entry per CDR3 protein. The repertoire holds nearly 750,000 distinct CDR3 sequences, with around a third as singletons. The sequencing input was blood. These TCRs come from a woman aged 40 to 50 with Graves' hyperthyroidism. The CDR3 runs from the conserved cysteine through the conserved F or W. The D gene is left open where the match is weak. Rows may omit the clone size; those that give it use once, few, many or a size class.

j_gene | len | abundance | v_gene | d_gene | CDR3aa | CDR3nt
TRBJ1-2 | 16 | - | TRBV6-6 | TRBD1 | CASGYSGQGRTGGYTF | TGTGCCAGCGGTTACTCGGGACAGGGGAGGACTGGAGGCTACACCTTC
TRBJ2-3 | 11 | few | TRBV10-3 | - | CAIAVGDTQYF | TGTGCCATCGCCGTAGGAGATACGCAGTATTTT
TRBJ1-2 | 13 | many | TRBV7-3 | TRBD1 | CASSRNRGGGYTF | TGTGCCAGCAGCCGTAACAGGGGAGGGGGCTACACCTTC
TRBJ2-7 | 16 | - | TRBV7-8 | TRBD2 | CASSLFGKLAGAEQYF | TGTGCCAGCAGCTTATTCGGGAAACTAGCGGGTGCTGAGCAGTACTTC
TRBJ1-2 | 16 | - | TRBV4-3 | TRBD1 | CASSQDYGQGARGYTF | TGCGCCAGCAGCCAAGATTACGGACAGGGGGCGCGAGGCTACACCTTC
TRBJ2-5 | 13 | - | TRBV7-2 | TRBD1 | CASSSDRDGTQYF | TGTGCCAGCAGCTCCGACAGGGATGGGACCCAGTACTTC
TRBJ1-1 | 17 | few | TRBV7-8 | - | CASSSRQTSIMNTEAFF | TGTGCCAGCAGCTCAAGACAGACTTCTATCATGAACACTGAAGCTTTCTTT
TRBJ1-2 | 13 | - | TRBV6-2/TRBV6-3 | - | CASRGSSIYGYTF | TGTGCCAGCAGGGGTTCCTCTATCTATGGCTACACCTTC
TRBJ1-1 | 15 | - | TRBV7-2 | - | CASSLNRAQNTEAFF | TGTGCCAGCAGCCTCAACCGGGCCCAGAACACTGAAGCTTTCTTT
TRBJ2-6 | 13 | - | TRBV19 | - | CASTSTGANVLTF | TGTGCCAGTACCTCGACTGGGGCCAACGTCCTGACTTTC
TRBJ1-4 | 13 | once | TRBV24-1 | - | CATSSGSNEKLFF | TGTGCCACCAGTTCGGGGTCTAATGAAAAACTGTTTTTT
TRBJ1-3 | 13 | - | TRBV27 | - | CASSRLNGNTIYF | TGTGCCAGCAGTCGATTAAATGGAAACACCATATATTTT
TRBJ2-2 | 15 | many | TRBV19 | TRBD1 | CASLNQGAKIGELFF | TGTGCCAGCCTAAACCAGGGGGCGAAAATCGGGGAGCTGTTTTTT
TRBJ2-6 | 15 | - | TRBV19 | - | CATSPWSSGANVLTF | TGTGCCACTTCCCCCTGGAGCTCTGGGGCCAACGTCCTGACTTTC
TRBJ1-3 | 13 | - | TRBV9 | - | CASSVEAGNTIYF | TGTGCCAGCAGCGTAGAAGCGGGAAACACCATATATTTT
TRBJ2-7 | 15 | many | TRBV5-8 | TRBD1 | CASINTGTGYYEQYF | TGTGCCAGCATCAACACCGGGACAGGGTACTACGAGCAGTACTTC
TRBJ1-2 | 18 | - | TRBV4-3 | - | CASSQDVGTYSTNYGYAF | TGCGCCAGCAGCCAAGATGTAGGGACCTATAGCACTAACTATGGCTACGCCTTC
TRBJ2-2 | 14 | many | TRBV29-1 | - | CSVEEGTNTGELFF | TGCAGCGTTGAAGAGGGAACGAACACCGGGGAGCTGTTTTTT
TRBJ1-2 | 11 | - | TRBV29-1 | TRBD1 | CSQWDSYGYTF | TGCAGTCAATGGGACAGCTATGGCTACACCTTC
TRBJ2-5 | 11 | - | TRBV10-3 | TRBD2 | CAAGDQETQYF | TGTGCGGCGGGAGACCAAGAGACCCAGTACTTC
TRBJ2-7 | 16 | many | TRBV5-1 | - | CASSLAGGTATYEQYF | TGCGCCAGCAGCTTGGCGGGGGGGACAGCCACCTACGAGCAGTACTTC
TRBJ1-4 | 14 | - | TRBV5-1 | - | CASSLYGSNEKLFF | TGCGCCAGCAGCTTGTACGGCTCTAATGAAAAACTGTTTTTT
TRBJ1-1 | 17 | - | TRBV25-1 | TRBD1 | CASSYSGQGAFLTEAFF | TGTGCCAGCAGTTACTCAGGACAGGGGGCTTTTCTCACTGAAGCTTTCTTT
TRBJ2-7 | 16 | few | TRBV7-3 | TRBD2 | CASSRGPGRGAYEQYF | TGTGCCAGCAGCCGCGGCCCGGGTCGGGGGGCCTACGAGCAGTACTTC
TRBJ1-1 | 15 | - | TRBV4-3 | - | CASSQPNGGVAEAFF | TGCGCCAGCAGCCAACCTAACGGGGGGGTCGCTGAAGCTTTCTTT
TRBJ2-1 | 15 | few | TRBV7-8 | TRBD1 | CASSPTGGGYNEQFF | TGTGCCAGCAGCCCGACAGGGGGCGGATACAATGAGCAGTTCTTC
TRBJ1-6 | 13 | few | TRBV5-1 | - | CASSLATGPPLHF | TGCGCCAGCAGCTTGGCCACTGGACCACCCCTCCACTTT
TRBJ1-2 | 14 | many | TRBV9 | - | CASAGDTANYGYTF | TGTGCCAGCGCAGGGGACACCGCTAACTATGGCTACACCTTC
TRBJ1-1 | 10 | many | TRBV29-1 | - | CSVPGTEAFF | TGCAGCGTCCCGGGCACTGAAGCTTTCTTT
TRBJ1-2 | 13 | - | TRBV20-1 | - | CSARVDSSYGYTF | TGCAGTGCTAGAGTGGACAGTAGCTATGGCTACACCTTC
TRBJ2-7 | 15 | few | TRBV29-1 | TRBD1 | CSVEFSDRGGYEQYF | TGCAGCGTTGAATTCTCCGACAGGGGCGGGTACGAGCAGTACTTC
TRBJ1-1 | 14 | - | TRBV19 | TRBD1 | CASSSQGGLTEAFF | TGTGCCAGTAGCTCACAGGGGGGGCTCACTGAAGCTTTCTTT
TRBJ1-1 | 15 | - | TRBV13 | - | CASSLVGQPYTEAFF | TGTGCCAGCAGCTTAGTTGGACAACCATACACTGAAGCTTTCTTT
TRBJ2-7 | 11 | many | TRBV29-1 | - | CSVGTLYEQYF | TGCAGCGTTGGGACGCTATACGAGCAGTACTTC
TRBJ2-7 | 15 | many | TRBV10-3 | - | CAISESQGRNYEQYF | TGTGCCATCAGTGAGTCGCAGGGACGGAACTACGAGCAGTACTTC
TRBJ1-5 | 14 | few | TRBV12-3/TRBV12-4 | - | CASSLTTGYQPQHF | TGTGCCAGCAGCCTGACGACAGGTTACCAGCCCCAGCATTTT
TRBJ1-1 | 14 | many | TRBV2 | - | CASRTTGGSTEAFF | TGTGCCAGCAGAACGACAGGCGGGTCCACTGAAGCTTTCTTT
TRBJ1-6 | 15 | - | TRBV6-2/TRBV6-3 | - | CASRYWGRMSSPLHF | TGTGCCAGCAGATACTGGGGTCGGATGAGTTCACCCCTCCACTTT
TRBJ1-5 | 16 | many | TRBV10-2 | TRBD1 | CASSSETGLGKQPQHF | TGCGCCAGCAGTTCCGAGACAGGGTTAGGTAAGCAGCCCCAGCATTTT
TRBJ1-2 | 13 | many | TRBV9 | - | CASSVALQYGYTF | TGTGCCAGCAGCGTAGCGCTTCAATATGGCTACACCTTC